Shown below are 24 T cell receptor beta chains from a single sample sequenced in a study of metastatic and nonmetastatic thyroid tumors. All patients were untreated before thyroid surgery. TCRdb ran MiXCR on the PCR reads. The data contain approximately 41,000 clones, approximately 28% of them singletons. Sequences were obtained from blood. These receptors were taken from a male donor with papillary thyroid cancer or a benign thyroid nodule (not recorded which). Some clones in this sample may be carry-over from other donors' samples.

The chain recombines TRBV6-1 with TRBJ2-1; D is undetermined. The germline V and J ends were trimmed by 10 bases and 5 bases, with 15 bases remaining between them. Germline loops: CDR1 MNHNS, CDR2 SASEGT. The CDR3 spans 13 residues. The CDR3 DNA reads TGTGCCATCTGTGAACTCGGACACAATGAGCAGTTCTTC. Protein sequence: CAICELGHNEQFF.

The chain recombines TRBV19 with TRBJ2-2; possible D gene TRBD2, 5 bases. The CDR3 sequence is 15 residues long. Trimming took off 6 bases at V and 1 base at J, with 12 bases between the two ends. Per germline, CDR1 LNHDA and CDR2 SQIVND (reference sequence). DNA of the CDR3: TGTGCCAGTAGGTCGACGGACTTGAACACCGGGGAGCTGTTTTTT. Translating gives CASRSTDLNTGELFF.

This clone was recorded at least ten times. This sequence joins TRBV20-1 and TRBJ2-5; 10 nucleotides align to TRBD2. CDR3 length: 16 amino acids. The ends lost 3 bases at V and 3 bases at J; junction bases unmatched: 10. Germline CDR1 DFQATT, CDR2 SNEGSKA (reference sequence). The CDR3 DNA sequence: TGCAGTGCTAGTTCTGCTAGCGGGGGATCTAAAGAGACCCAGTACTTC. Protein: CSASSASGGSKETQYF.

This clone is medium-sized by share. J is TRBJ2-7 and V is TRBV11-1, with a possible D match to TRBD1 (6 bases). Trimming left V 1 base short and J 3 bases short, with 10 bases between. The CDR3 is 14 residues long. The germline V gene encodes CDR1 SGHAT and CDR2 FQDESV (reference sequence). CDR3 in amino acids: CASSLVAGDYEQYF. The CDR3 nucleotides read TGTGCCAGCAGCTTAGTGGCAGGGGACTACGAGCAGTACTTC.

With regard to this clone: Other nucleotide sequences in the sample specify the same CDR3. Written as DNA, the CDR3 is TGTGCCAGCAGCTTAGCGGGGGGGTACGAGCAGTACTTC. Translating gives CASSLAGGYEQYF. J is TRBJ2-7 and V is TRBV7-2, with 7 bases fitting TRBD2. Germline loops: CDR1 SGHTA, CDR2 FQGNSA. The CDR3 length is 13 residues. V was pared by 0 bases and J by 4 bases, with 0 bases of the junction left unmatched.

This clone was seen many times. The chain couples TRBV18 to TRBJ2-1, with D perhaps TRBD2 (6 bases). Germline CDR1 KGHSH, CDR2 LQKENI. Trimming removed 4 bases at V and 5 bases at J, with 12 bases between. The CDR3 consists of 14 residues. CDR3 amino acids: CASSLPSGDNEQFF. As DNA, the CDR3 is TGTGCCAGCTCACTCCCCTCGGGGGACAATGAGCAGTTCTTC. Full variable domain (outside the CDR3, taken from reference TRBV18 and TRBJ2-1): NAGVMQNPRHLVRRRGQEARLRCSPMKGHSHVYWYRQLPEEGLKFMVYLQKENIIDESGMPKERFSAEFPKEGPSILRIQQVVRGDSAAYFCASSLPSGDNEQFFGPGTRLTVL.

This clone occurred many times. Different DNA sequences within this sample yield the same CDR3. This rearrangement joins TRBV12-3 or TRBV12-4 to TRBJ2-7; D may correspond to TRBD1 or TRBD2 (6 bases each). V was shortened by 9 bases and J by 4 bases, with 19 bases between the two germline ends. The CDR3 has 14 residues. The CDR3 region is CASGRQAGIYEQYF. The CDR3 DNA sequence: TGTGCCAGTGGGCGACAGGCGGGAATTTACGAGCAGTACTTC.

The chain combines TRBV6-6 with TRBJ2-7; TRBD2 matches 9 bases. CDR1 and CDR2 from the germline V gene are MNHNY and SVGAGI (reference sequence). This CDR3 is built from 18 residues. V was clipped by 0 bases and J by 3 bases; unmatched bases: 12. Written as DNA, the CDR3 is TGTGCCAGCAGTTACTCGAGAATAGCGGGAGTATCTTTCTACGAGCAGTACTTC. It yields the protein CASSYSRIAGVSFYEQYF.

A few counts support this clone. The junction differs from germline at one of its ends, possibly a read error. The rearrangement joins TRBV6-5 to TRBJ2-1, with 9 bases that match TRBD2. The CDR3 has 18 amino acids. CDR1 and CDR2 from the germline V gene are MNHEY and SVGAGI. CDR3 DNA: TGTGCCAGCATTTACCTGACTAGCGGTAGCTTACCCTACAATGAGCAGTTCTTC. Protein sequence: CASIYLTSGSLPYNEQFF.

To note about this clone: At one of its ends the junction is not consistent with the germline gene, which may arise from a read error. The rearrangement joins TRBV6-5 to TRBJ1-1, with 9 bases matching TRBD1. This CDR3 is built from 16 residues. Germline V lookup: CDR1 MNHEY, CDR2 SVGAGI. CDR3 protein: CASSYVTGGMNTEAFF. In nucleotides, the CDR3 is TGTGCCAGTAGTTACGTTACAGGGGGCATGAACACTGAAGCTTTCTTT.

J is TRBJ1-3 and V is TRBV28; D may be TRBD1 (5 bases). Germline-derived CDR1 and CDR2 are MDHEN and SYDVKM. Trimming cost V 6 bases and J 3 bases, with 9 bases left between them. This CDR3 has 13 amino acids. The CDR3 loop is CASSQGIGNTIYF. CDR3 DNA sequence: TGTGCCAGCAGCCAGGGCATTGGAAACACCATATATTTT.

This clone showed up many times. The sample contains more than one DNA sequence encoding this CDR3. The CDR3 sequence is CASSLISQYEQYF. The CDR3 DNA reads as TGCGCCAGCAGCTTGATTAGCCAGTACGAGCAGTACTTC. The genes are TRBV5-1 and TRBJ2-7, with no clear D. V was clipped by 1 base and J by 4 bases, with 9 bases between them. The CDR3 runs 13 residues. Germline V gene lookup returns CDR1 SGHRS and CDR2 YFSETQ.

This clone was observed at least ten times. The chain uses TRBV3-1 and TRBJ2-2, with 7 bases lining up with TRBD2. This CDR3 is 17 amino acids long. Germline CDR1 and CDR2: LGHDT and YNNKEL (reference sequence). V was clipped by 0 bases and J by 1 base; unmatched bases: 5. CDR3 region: CASSQDGLAENTGELFF. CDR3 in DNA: TGTGCCAGCAGCCAAGATGGCCTAGCGGAGAACACCGGGGAGCTGTTTTTT.

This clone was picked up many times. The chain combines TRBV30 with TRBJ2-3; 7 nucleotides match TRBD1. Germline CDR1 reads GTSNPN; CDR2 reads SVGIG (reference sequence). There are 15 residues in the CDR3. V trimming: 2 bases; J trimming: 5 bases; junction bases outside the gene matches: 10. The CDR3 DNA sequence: TGTGCCTGGAGTACGGTTTTACAGGGGAAAGATACGCAGTATTTT. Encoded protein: CAWSTVLQGKDTQYF.

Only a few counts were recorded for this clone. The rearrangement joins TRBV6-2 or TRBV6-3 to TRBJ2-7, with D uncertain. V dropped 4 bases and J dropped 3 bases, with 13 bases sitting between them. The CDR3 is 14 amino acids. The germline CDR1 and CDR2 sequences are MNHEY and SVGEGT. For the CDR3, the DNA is TGTGCCAGCAGTTTGTACGGTGAGAGCTACGAGCAGTACTTC. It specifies CASSLYGESYEQYF.

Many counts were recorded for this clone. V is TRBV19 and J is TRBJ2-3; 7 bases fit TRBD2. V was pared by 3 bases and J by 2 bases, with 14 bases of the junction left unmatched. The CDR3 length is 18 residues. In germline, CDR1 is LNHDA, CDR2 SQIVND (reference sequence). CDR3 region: CASSIGRAHFQATDTQYF. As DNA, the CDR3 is TGTGCCAGTAGTATTGGGAGGGCACACTTCCAGGCCACAGATACGCAGTATTTT.

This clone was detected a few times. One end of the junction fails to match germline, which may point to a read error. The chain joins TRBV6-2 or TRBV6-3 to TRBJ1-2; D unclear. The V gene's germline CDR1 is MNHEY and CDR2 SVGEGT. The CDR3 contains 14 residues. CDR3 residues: CASSYSGANYVYTF. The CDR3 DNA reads TGTGCCAGCAGTTACTCAGGAGCTAACTATGTCTACACCTTC.

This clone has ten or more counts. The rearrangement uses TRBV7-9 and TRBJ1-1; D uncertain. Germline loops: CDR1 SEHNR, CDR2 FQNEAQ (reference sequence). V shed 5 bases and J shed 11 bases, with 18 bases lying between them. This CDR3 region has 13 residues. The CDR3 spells CASSNYGMLLAFF. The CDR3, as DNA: TGTGCCAGCAGCAACTACGGGATGCTTTTGGCTTTCTTT.

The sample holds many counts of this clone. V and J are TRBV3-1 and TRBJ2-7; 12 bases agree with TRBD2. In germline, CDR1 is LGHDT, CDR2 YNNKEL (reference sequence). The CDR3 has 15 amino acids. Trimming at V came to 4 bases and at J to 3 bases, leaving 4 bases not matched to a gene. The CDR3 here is CASSRLAGGGYEQYF. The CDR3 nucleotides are TGTGCCAGCAGCCGCCTAGCGGGGGGGGGCTACGAGCAGTACTTC.

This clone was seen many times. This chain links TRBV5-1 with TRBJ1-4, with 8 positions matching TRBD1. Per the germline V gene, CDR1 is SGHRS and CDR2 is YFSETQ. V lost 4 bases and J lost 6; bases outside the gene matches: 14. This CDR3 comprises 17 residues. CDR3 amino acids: CASSNGQGGGKDEKLFF. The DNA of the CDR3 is TGCGCCAGCAGCAACGGACAGGGAGGGGGGAAAGATGAAAAACTGTTTTTT.

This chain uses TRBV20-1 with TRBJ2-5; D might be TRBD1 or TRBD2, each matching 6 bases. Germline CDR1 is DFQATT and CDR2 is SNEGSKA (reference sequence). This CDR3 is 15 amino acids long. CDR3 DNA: TGCAGCGTGTTTACACCGGGGGCTCTACAAGAGACCCAGTACTTC. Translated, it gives CSVFTPGALQETQYF.

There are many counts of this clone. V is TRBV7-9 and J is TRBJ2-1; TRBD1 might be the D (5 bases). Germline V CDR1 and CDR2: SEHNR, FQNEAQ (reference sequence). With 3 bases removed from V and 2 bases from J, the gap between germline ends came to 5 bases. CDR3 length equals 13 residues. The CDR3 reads CASSFRAYNEQFF. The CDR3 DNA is TGTGCCAGCAGCTTCAGGGCCTACAATGAGCAGTTCTTC.

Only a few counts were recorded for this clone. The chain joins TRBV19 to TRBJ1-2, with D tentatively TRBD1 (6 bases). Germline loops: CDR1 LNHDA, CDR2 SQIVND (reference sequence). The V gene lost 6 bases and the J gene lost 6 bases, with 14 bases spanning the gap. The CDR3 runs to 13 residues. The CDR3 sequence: CASSQQGWDGYTF. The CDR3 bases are TGTGCCAGTAGCCAACAGGGTTGGGATGGCTACACCTTC.

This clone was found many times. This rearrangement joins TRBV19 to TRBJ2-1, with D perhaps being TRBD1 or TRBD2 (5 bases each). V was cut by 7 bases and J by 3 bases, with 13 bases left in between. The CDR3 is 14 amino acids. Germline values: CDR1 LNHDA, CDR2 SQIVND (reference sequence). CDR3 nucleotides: TGTGCCAGTACCCCCGGGACCCTCTACAATGAGCAGTTCTTC. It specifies CASTPGTLYNEQFF.